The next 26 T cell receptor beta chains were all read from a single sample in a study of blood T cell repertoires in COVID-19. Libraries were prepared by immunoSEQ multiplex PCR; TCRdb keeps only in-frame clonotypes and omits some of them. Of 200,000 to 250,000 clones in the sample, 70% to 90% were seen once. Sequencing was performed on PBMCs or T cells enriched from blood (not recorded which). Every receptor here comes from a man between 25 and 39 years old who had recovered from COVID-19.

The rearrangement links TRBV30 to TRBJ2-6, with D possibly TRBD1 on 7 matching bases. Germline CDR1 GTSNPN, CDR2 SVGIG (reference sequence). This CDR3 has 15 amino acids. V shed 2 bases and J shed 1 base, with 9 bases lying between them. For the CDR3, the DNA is TGTGCCTGGAGTCAGGGGGGATCTGGGGCCAACGTCCTGACTTTC. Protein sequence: CAWSQGGSGANVLTF.

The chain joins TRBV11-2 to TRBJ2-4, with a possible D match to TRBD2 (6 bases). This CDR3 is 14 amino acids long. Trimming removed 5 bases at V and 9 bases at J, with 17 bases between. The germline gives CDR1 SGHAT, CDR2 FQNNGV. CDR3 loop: CASSPKNSGSIQYF. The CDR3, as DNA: TGTGCCAGCAGCCCAAAGAATAGCGGATCCATTCAGTACTTC.

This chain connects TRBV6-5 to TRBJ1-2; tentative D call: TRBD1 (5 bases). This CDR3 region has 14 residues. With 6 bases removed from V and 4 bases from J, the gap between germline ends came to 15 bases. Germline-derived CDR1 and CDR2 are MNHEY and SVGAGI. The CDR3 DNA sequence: TGTGCCAGCAGGAGACAGCTCCGAAGCTATGGCTACACCTTC. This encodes CASRRQLRSYGYTF.

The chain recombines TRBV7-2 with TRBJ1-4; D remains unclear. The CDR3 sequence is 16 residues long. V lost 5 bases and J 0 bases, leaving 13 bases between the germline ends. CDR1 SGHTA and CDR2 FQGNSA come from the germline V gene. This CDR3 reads CASSPGVRATNEKLFF. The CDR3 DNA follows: TGTGCCAGCAGCCCCGGGGTCCGTGCAACTAATGAAAAACTGTTTTTT. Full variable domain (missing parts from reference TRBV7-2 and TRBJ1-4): GAGVSQSPSNKVTEKGKDVELRCDPISGHTALYWYRQSLGQGLEFLIYFQGNSAPDKSGLPSDRFSAERTGGSVSTLTIQRTQQEDSAVYLCASSPGVRATNEKLFFGSGTQLSVL.

The DNA for the CDR3 is TGTGCCAGCAGCTTGAGCGAGACCCAGTACTTC. Its protein product is CASSLSETQYF. The chain employs TRBV7-2 and TRBJ2-5; D is uncertain. The V end lost 3 bases, the J end lost 5 bases, and 4 bases lay between the germline ends. Germline CDR1 reads SGHTA; CDR2 reads FQGNSA. The CDR3 totals 11 residues.

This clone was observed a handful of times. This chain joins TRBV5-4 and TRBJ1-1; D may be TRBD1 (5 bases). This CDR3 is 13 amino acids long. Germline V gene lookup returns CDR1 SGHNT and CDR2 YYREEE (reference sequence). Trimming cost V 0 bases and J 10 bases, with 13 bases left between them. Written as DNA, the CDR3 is TGTGCCAGCAGCTTGGAACTACGGAGGGGAGCTTTCTTT. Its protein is CASSLELRRGAFF.

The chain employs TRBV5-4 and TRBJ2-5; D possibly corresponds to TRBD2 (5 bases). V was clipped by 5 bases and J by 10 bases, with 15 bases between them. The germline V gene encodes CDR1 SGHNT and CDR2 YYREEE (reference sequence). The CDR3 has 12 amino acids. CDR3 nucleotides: TGTGCCAGCAGTTCTGACCTCCGGGGCCAGTACTTC. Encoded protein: CASSSDLRGQYF.

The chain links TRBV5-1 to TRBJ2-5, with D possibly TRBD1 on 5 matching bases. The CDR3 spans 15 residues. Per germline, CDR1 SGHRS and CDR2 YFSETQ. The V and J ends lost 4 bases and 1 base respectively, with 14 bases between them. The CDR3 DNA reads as TGCGCCAGCAGCCTAACCAGGGTAGCCCAAGAGACCCAGTACTTC. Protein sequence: CASSLTRVAQETQYF.

The DNA of the CDR3 is TGTGCCAGCAGCTTACCGTTGTCGGGAGAGACCCAGTACTTC. Amino acids: CASSLPLSGETQYF. The chain uses TRBV7-2 and TRBJ2-5; the D is unclear. The germline V and J ends were trimmed by 2 bases and 4 bases, with 11 bases remaining between them. Germline loops: CDR1 SGHTA, CDR2 FQGNSA. This CDR3 spans 14 amino acids.

This CDR3 reads CASSQDRGVQGYGYTF. As DNA, the CDR3 is TGTGCCAGCAGCCAAGATCGTGGCGTACAGGGCTATGGCTACACCTTC. The rearrangement links TRBV3-1 (or the pseudogene TRBV3-2) to TRBJ1-2, with D possibly matching TRBD1 (6 bases). Deletions cut 0 bases from V and 4 bases from J, with 15 bases between. Germline V gives CDR1 LGHDT, CDR2 YNNKEL (reference sequence). This CDR3 is built from 16 residues.

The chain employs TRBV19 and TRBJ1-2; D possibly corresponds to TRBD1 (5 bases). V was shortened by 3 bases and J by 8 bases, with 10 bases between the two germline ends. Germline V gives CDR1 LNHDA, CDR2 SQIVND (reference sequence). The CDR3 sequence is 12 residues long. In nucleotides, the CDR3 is TGTGCCAGTAGTATCGGGGGTCTAGGCTACACCTTC. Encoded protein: CASSIGGLGYTF.

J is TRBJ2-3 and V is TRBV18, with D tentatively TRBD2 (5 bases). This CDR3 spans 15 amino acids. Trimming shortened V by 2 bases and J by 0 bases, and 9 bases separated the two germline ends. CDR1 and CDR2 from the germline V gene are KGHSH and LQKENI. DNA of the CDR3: TGTGCCAGCTCACCATATAGCGTAAGCACAGATACGCAGTATTTT. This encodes CASSPYSVSTDTQYF.

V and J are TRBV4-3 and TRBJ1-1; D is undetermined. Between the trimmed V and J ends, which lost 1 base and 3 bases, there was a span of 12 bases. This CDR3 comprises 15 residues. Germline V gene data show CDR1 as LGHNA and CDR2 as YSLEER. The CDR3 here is CASSQAAGGYTEAFF. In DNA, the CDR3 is TGCGCCAGCAGCCAAGCGGCAGGCGGGTACACTGAAGCTTTCTTT.

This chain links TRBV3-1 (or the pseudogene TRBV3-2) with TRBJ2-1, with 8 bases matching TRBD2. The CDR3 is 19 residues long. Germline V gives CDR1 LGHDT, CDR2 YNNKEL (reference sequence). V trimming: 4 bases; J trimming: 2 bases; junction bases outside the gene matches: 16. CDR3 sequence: CASSLGRESASGPYNEQFF. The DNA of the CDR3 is TGTGCCAGCAGCCTAGGGAGGGAATCGGCTAGCGGGCCCTACAATGAGCAGTTCTTC.

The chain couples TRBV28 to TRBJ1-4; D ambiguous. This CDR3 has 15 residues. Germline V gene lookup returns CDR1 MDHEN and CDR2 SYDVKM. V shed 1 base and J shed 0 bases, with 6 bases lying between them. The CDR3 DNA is TGTGCCAGCAGTTTATTAGATGCAACTAATGAAAAACTGTTTTTT. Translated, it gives CASSLLDATNEKLFF.

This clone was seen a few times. In DNA form, the CDR3 reads TGTGCCAGTAGTACAGGGTCAGGGAATGGCTACACCTTC. Residues: CASSTGSGNGYTF. The chain couples TRBV19 to TRBJ1-2; tentatively, D is TRBD1 (5 bases). V was shortened by 4 bases and J by 6 bases, with 12 bases between the two germline ends. Germline CDR1 reads LNHDA; CDR2 reads SQIVND (reference sequence). This CDR3 comprises 13 residues.

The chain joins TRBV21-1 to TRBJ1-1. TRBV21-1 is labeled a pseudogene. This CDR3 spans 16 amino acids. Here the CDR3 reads CASSIPIATQFTEAFF. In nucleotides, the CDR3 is TGTGCCAGCAGTATCCCGATAGCTACACAATTCACTGAAGCTTTCTTT.

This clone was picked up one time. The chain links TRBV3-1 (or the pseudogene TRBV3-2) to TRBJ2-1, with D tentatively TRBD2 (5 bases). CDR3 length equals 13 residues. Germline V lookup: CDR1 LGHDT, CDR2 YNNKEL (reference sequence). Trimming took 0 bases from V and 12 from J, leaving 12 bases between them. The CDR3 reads CASSQDRAGSQFF. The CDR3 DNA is TGTGCCAGCAGCCAAGATCGGGCGGGTTCGCAGTTCTTC.

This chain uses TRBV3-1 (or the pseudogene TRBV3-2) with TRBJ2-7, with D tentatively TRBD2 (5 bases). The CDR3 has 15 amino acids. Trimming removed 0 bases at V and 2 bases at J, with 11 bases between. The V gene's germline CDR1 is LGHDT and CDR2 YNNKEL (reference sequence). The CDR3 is CASSQDRGDAYEQYF. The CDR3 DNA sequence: TGTGCCAGCAGCCAAGATCGGGGTGACGCCTACGAGCAGTACTTC.

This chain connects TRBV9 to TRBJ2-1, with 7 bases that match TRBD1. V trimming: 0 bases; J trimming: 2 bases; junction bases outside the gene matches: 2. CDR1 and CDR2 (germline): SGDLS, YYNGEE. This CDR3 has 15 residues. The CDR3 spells CASSVVDRAYNEQFF. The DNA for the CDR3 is TGTGCCAGCAGCGTAGTAGACAGGGCCTACAATGAGCAGTTCTTC.

The CDR3 nucleotides are TGTGCCAGCAGCCGACAGGGGGCCTATGGCTACACCTTC. Amino acid sequence: CASSRQGAYGYTF. The V and J genes are TRBV3-1 (or the pseudogene TRBV3-2) and TRBJ1-2; 10 bases match TRBD1. Germline V gene sequence: CDR1 LGHDT, CDR2 YNNKEL (reference sequence). V shed 4 bases and J 4 bases; nucleotides not matched to a gene: 0. The CDR3 has 13 residues.

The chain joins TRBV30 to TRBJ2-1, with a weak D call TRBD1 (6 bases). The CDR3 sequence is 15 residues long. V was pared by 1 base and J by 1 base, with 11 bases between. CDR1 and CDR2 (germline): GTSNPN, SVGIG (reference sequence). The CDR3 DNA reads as TGTGCCTGGAGTGGAGGCGGACAGTCCTACAATGAGCAGTTCTTC. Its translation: CAWSGGGQSYNEQFF.

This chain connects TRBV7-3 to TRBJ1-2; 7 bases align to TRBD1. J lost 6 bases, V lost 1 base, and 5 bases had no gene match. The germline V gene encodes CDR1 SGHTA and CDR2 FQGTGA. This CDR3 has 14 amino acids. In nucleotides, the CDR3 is TGTGCCAGCAGCTTAATGGGACAGAAAGATGGCTACACCTTC. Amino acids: CASSLMGQKDGYTF.

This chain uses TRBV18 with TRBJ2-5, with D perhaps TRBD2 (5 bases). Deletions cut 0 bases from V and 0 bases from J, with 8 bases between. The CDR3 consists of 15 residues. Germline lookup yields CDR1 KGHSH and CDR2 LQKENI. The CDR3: CASSPPSAYQETQYF. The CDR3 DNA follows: TGTGCCAGCTCACCACCTAGCGCGTACCAAGAGACCCAGTACTTC.

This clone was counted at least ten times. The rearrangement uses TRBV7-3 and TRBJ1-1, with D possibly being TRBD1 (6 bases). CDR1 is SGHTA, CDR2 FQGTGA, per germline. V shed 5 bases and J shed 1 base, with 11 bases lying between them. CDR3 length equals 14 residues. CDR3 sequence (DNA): TGTGCCAGCAGCGCCATACAGGGGAACACTGAAGCTTTCTTT. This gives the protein CASSAIQGNTEAFF.

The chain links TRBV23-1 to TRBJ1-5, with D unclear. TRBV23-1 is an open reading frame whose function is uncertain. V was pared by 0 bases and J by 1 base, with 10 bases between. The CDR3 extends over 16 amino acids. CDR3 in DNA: TGCGCCAGCAGTCAATCTGGCAGGTTGAGCAATCAGCCCCAGCATTTT. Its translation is CASSQSGRLSNQPQHF.